A single sample is the source of the 21 T cell receptor beta chains below, sequenced in a study of regulatory T cells in long-lasting Graves disease (dated by TCRdb to about 2021). Libraries came from multiplex PCR. Sequencer: Illumina HiSeq 4000. To build TCR beta libraries, CDR3 regions were amplified by Arm-PCR using iRepertoire HTBI primers. TCRdb reworked the public reads: Q25 trimming with fastp, MiXCR clone assembly, productive beta chains retained. Identical CDR3 protein sequences are pooled into one entry, listed with their most common genes and DNA. This sample gives about 420,000 distinct CDR3 sequences in total; less than 20% of them show up just once. The ten largest clonotypes hold around a quarter of the sample. Read against the paper, the sample's time point label means: newly diagnosed GD, antithyroid drugs for less than 3 months. For both TCR sequencing and RNA sequencing, RNA was extracted from PBMCs using TRIzol.

This sample also belongs to another study, concerning T cells in Graves' hyperthyroidism and ophthalmopathy.

The material sequenced was peripheral blood mononuclear cells (PBMCs), taken at new diagnosis, from a patient treated with antithyroid drugs. These receptors all come from a woman aged 18-35 years with Graves disease. Donor details come from another sample of the same person, matched by shared clones.

This clonotype was recorded a few times. It may be a read error: a sequence one base away is much more abundant. The J gene is TRBJ1-1, the V gene TRBV28; TRBD1 matches at 9 bases. This CDR3 region has 16 residues. CDR1 is MDHEN, CDR2 SYDVKM, per germline. The CDR3 loop is CASSLDAGTGNTEACF. DNA of the CDR3: TGTGCCAGCAGTTTAGATGCCGGGACAGGGAACACTGAAGCTTGCTTT.

The chain couples TRBV30 to TRBJ2-3; 8 nucleotides line up with TRBD2. The CDR3 covers 13 residues. Germline V gives CDR1 GTSNPN, CDR2 SVGIG (reference sequence). The chain's CDR3 is CARTSGGGNMQYF. Here the CDR3 DNA reads TGTGCGAGGACGAGCGGGGGTGGAAATATGCAGTATTTT.

This clonotype has at least ten counts. The gene calls are TRBV19 and TRBJ2-7, with 10 positions matching TRBD2. CDR1 is LNHDA, CDR2 SQIVND, per germline (reference sequence). The V and J ends lost 6 bases and 1 base, in that order; junction bases with no gene match: 9. This CDR3 has 16 amino acids. This CDR3 is CASRNLRAGGSYEQYF. The CDR3 DNA sequence: TGTGCCAGTAGAAATCTAAGAGCGGGAGGGTCCTACGAGCAGTACTTC.

At least ten counts were recorded for this clonotype. This chain connects TRBV24-1 to TRBJ1-6, with D hard to call. The V and J ends lost 2 bases and 5 bases respectively, with 6 bases between them. Germline CDR1 and CDR2: KGHDR and SFDVKD. The CDR3 extends over 14 amino acids. CDR3 sequence: CATSDWRNNSPLHF. The DNA for the CDR3 is TGTGCCACCAGTGATTGGCGTAATAATTCACCCCTCCACTTT.

Ten or more counts support this clonotype. The chain carries TRBV5-1 and TRBJ2-7; weak D call: TRBD2 (5 bases). Trimming took off 4 bases at V and 5 bases at J, with 10 bases between the two ends. This CDR3 is 12 amino acids long. Germline V CDR1 and CDR2: SGHRS, YFSETQ. CDR3 coding DNA: TGCGCCAGCAGCCGGGAAGGCGACGAGCAGTACTTC. Translated, it gives CASSREGDEQYF.

This clonotype was seen ten or more times. This chain uses TRBV6-1 with TRBJ2-7; 7 bases agree with TRBD1. J was trimmed by 6 bases and V by 7 bases; bases with no gene match: 15. Germline V lookup: CDR1 MNHNS, CDR2 SASEGT. The CDR3 has 15 amino acids. This CDR3 is CASTLQGTNPGEQYF. CDR3 DNA sequence: TGTGCCAGCACCCTACAGGGGACAAATCCAGGCGAGCAGTACTTC.

This clonotype was picked up many times. The gene calls are TRBV2 and TRBJ1-2; unclear D gene. CDR1 is SNHLY, CDR2 FYNNEI, per germline. Trimming removed 3 bases from V and 0 bases from J, with 8 bases in between. CDR3 length: 14 amino acids. The CDR3 bases are TGTGCCAGCAGTGAGCGGGAAGCTAACTATGGCTACACCTTC. This encodes CASSEREANYGYTF.

This clonotype was observed many times. The rearrangement joins TRBV28 to TRBJ1-6; D is ambiguous. The CDR3 consists of 12 residues. V gave up 10 bases and J gave up 9 bases, with 13 bases separating them. The V gene's germline CDR1 is MDHEN and CDR2 SYDVKM. CDR3 in DNA: TGTGCCACCAGACTCGGAGGTTCACCCCTCCACTTT. Its protein is CATRLGGSPLHF.

Many counts were recorded for this clonotype. The V gene is TRBV28, the J gene TRBJ1-2; tentatively, D is TRBD1 (5 bases). This CDR3 is 16 amino acids long. In germline, CDR1 is MDHEN, CDR2 SYDVKM. Trimming removed 5 bases at V and 2 bases at J, with 18 bases between. The CDR3 sequence: CASSPPRGSRNYGYTF. In nucleotides, the CDR3 is TGTGCCAGCAGTCCTCCTCGGGGCAGCCGAAACTATGGCTACACCTTC.

The CDR3 spells CASQPLGGSPLHF. The CDR3 DNA reads TGTGCCAGCCAACCCCTGGGGGGTTCACCCCTCCACTTT. The chain has TRBV6-1 and TRBJ1-6; TRBD1 is a possible D gene (5 bases). This CDR3 spans 13 amino acids. Germline CDR1 MNHNS, CDR2 SASEGT. V dropped 8 bases and J dropped 9 bases, with 14 bases sitting between them.

This clonotype has at least ten counts. This sequence joins TRBV5-4 and TRBJ2-1; 8 positions match TRBD1. The V segment lost 0 bases and the J segment 6 bases; nucleotides outside the gene matches: 11. In germline, CDR1 is SGHNT, CDR2 YYREEE (reference sequence). The CDR3 has 17 residues. In DNA, the CDR3 is TGTGCCAGCAGCTTGGCCAGCCGGGACAGGATCACCAATGAGCAGTTCTTC. This codes for CASSLASRDRITNEQFF.

In its sample, this clonotype was seen a few times. Written as DNA, the CDR3 is TGCAGTGCTAGACCCAGGACAATCCGAGGACAGCCCCAGCATTTT. Protein sequence: CSARPRTIRGQPQHF. The chain carries TRBV20-1 and TRBJ1-5; TRBD1 is a possible D gene (5 bases). The V end lost 2 bases, the J end lost 7 bases, and 18 bases lay between the germline ends. Germline V gene data show CDR1 as DFQATT and CDR2 as SNEGSKA (reference sequence). The CDR3 loop spans 15 amino acids.

V is TRBV10-3 and J is TRBJ2-7; tentatively, D is TRBD2 (6 bases). CDR3 length: 11 amino acids. Between the trimmed V and J ends, which lost 10 bases and 7 bases, there was a span of 14 bases. The V gene's germline CDR1 is ENHRY and CDR2 SYGVKD. CDR3 region: CATEGYREQYF. CDR3 nucleotide sequence: TGTGCCACGGAGGGGTATAGGGAGCAGTACTTC.

This clonotype was picked up many times. The V and J genes are TRBV28 and TRBJ1-5; weak D call: TRBD1 (6 bases). The CDR3 has 13 amino acids. V lost 3 bases and J 9 bases, leaving 12 bases between the germline ends. CDR1 and CDR2 from the germline V gene are MDHEN and SYDVKM. In nucleotides, the CDR3 is TGTGCCAGCAGTTTGGAGCAGGGGCCGCCCCAGCATTTT. Its protein product is CASSLEQGPPQHF. The full variable domain, rest sourced from reference TRBV28 and TRBJ1-5, is DVKVTQSSRYLVKRTGEKVFLECVQDMDHENMFWYRQDPGLGLRLIYFSYDVKMKEKGDIPEGYSVSREKKERFSLILESASTNQTSMYLCASSLEQGPPQHFGDGTRLSIL.

This clonotype was counted between two and nine times. V usage is TRBV20-1 and J usage is TRBJ1-1; D possibly corresponds to TRBD1 (6 bases). The germline V and J ends were trimmed by 0 bases and 4 bases, with 15 bases remaining between them. The CDR3 consists of 15 residues. Germline V gene sequence: CDR1 DFQATT, CDR2 SNEGSKA (reference sequence). The CDR3 loop reads CSARDQGTPGTEAFF. CDR3 in DNA: TGCAGTGCTAGAGATCAGGGGACGCCGGGCACTGAAGCTTTCTTT.

At least ten counts were recorded for this clonotype. V and J are TRBV12-3 or TRBV12-4 and TRBJ1-2, with D tentatively TRBD1 (6 bases). The CDR3 sequence is 13 residues long. V was pared by 5 bases and J by 4 bases, with 11 bases between. CDR3 in amino acids: CASSPDRIYGYTF. Written as DNA, the CDR3 is TGTGCCAGCAGTCCGGACAGAATCTATGGCTACACCTTC.

This chain links TRBV20-1 with TRBJ2-1; TRBD1 aligns across 8 bases. With V trimmed by 6 bases and J by 12 bases, 19 bases remained unmatched. The CDR3 covers 15 residues. Germline loops: CDR1 DFQATT, CDR2 SNEGSKA (reference sequence). The CDR3 reads CSAPWTGYVGDGQFF. As DNA, the CDR3 is TGCAGTGCACCCTGGACAGGGTACGTGGGAGATGGGCAGTTCTTC.

This clonotype has at least ten counts. The CDR3 DNA follows: TGCAGTGCAACCGGGACAGTGGTGACTGAAGCTTTCTTT. Translated, it gives CSATGTVVTEAFF. The chain uses TRBV20-1 and TRBJ1-1, with TRBD1 matching 7 bases. Germline V gene sequence: CDR1 DFQATT, CDR2 SNEGSKA (reference sequence). The CDR3 is made up of 13 amino acids. With 6 bases clipped from V and 5 bases from J, the junction kept 9 bases outside the gene matches.

This chain uses TRBV27 with TRBJ2-1; D may be TRBD2 (8 bases). The CDR3 is made up of 15 amino acids. Germline V gene data show CDR1 as MNHEY and CDR2 as SMNVEV (reference sequence). V lost 3 bases and J 7 bases, leaving 16 bases between the germline ends. CDR3 in amino acids: CASSFLAGQRNEQFF. CDR3 nucleotides: TGTGCCAGCAGTTTTTTAGCGGGACAGCGGAATGAGCAGTTCTTC.

This clonotype was seen ten or more times. The chain links TRBV11-1 to TRBJ1-2; D unclear. The V end was cut by 2 bases, the J end by 8 bases, with 12 bases between. Per the germline V gene, CDR1 is SGHAT and CDR2 is FQDESV (reference sequence). CDR3 size: 13 residues. The CDR3 spells CASSLNLAEGYTF. The CDR3 DNA reads TGTGCCAGCAGCTTAAATTTAGCAGAAGGCTACACCTTC. Supplemented by reference TRBV11-1 and TRBJ1-2, the full variable domain reads EAEVAQSPRYKITEKSQAVAFWCDPISGHATLYWYRQILGQGPELLVQFQDESVVDDSQLPKDRFSAERLKGVDSTLKIQPAELGDSAMYLCASSLNLAEGYTFGSGTRLTVV.

This clonotype was detected many times. This chain joins TRBV13 and TRBJ2-1; 12 nucleotides line up with TRBD2. Germline V gene lookup returns CDR1 PRHDT and CDR2 FYEKMQ (reference sequence). Unmatched junction bases numbered 5, after V lost 4 bases and J lost 4 bases. This CDR3 comprises 16 residues. CDR3 sequence: CASSSRLAGVYNEQFF. The DNA of the CDR3 is TGTGCCAGCAGCTCCCGACTAGCGGGAGTGTACAATGAGCAGTTCTTC.